The 22 T cell receptor beta chains below were found in one sample sequenced in a study of human T cells and chemical hapten exposure. TCRdb reprocessed the RACE reads via MiXCR and lists one record per CDR3 protein. The sample includes about 120,000 distinct CDR3 sequences, roughly 13% of them seen just once. Time point meaning: patch test 1, 2 weeks after DPC sensitization. The treatment is: therapeutic diphenylcyclopropenone sensitization with weekly scalp DPC. Sequenced material: whole blood, taken in connection with sensitization to the hapten diphenylcyclopropenone (DPC). The source is a man between 18 and 29 years old with alopecia areata. Some clones in this sample may be carry-over from other donors' samples.

This clonotype was found a few times. J is TRBJ1-1 and V is TRBV18; 9 positions agree with TRBD1. CDR1 and CDR2 (germline): KGHSH, LQKENI. This CDR3 comprises 13 residues. Losses at the gene ends were 5 bases for V and 5 bases for J; bases not matched to a gene: 3. CDR3 DNA sequence: TGTGCCAGCTCAAGACAGGGGGATACTGAAGCTTTCTTT. This gives the protein CASSRQGDTEAFF.

This clonotype appeared a few times. The J gene is TRBJ2-2, the V gene TRBV25-1; D is perhaps TRBD1 (5 bases). V shed 6 bases and J shed 5 bases, with 10 bases lying between them. The CDR3 loop spans 13 amino acids. In germline, CDR1 is MGHDK, CDR2 SYGVNS. The CDR3 region has the DNA TGTGCCAGCAGGGCAGGGCTAACCGGGGAGCTGTTTTTT. Its protein product is CASRAGLTGELFF.

This clonotype was observed a handful of times. The chain combines TRBV4-3 with TRBJ2-3; possibly TRBD2 for D (6 bases). V lost 3 bases and J lost 2, with 15 bases in between. CDR1 is LGHNA and CDR2 is YSLEER in the germline V gene. The CDR3 consists of 16 residues. The CDR3 is CASSHWDSGPTDTQYF. Here the CDR3 DNA reads TGCGCCAGCAGCCATTGGGACTCAGGACCCACAGATACGCAGTATTTT.

This clonotype was detected only a few times. This chain links TRBV5-1 with TRBJ1-4, with D possibly matching TRBD1 (6 bases). The V end was cut by 3 bases, the J end by 6 bases, with 18 bases between. The germline V gene encodes CDR1 SGHRS and CDR2 YFSETQ. This CDR3 is built from 16 residues. Here the CDR3 reads CASSSTPGARDEKLFF. In nucleotides, the CDR3 is TGCGCCAGCAGCTCGACTCCAGGGGCAAGAGATGAAAAACTGTTTTTT.

The chain recombines TRBV20-1 with TRBJ1-5, with D maybe TRBD1 (5 bases). V lost 4 bases to trimming and J lost 5 bases, with 12 bases between them. The CDR3 length is 13 residues. The germline gives CDR1 DFQATT, CDR2 SNEGSKA (reference sequence). DNA of the CDR3: TGCAGTGCTACAGGGCGGGGATATCAGCCCCAGCATTTT. Its translation is CSATGRGYQPQHF.

This chain uses TRBV29-1 with TRBJ1-4, with 7 bases matching TRBD1. Germline values: CDR1 SQVTM, CDR2 ANQGSEA. The CDR3 extends over 13 amino acids. Trimming removed 3 bases from V and 8 bases from J; junction bases left unmatched: 6. The CDR3 region is CSVEQRGQEKLFF. The CDR3 nucleotides read TGCAGCGTTGAGCAGCGGGGACAGGAAAAACTGTTTTTT.

This clonotype came up a few times. J is TRBJ2-7 and V is TRBV27; possibly TRBD2 for D (5 bases). The CDR3 length is 13 residues. Trimming cost V 2 bases and J 6 bases, with 11 bases left between them. CDR1 MNHEY and CDR2 SMNVEV come from the germline V gene (reference sequence). For the CDR3, the DNA is TGTGCCAGCAGTTTAGCGAGGGATGGCGAGCAGTACTTC. This encodes CASSLARDGEQYF.

This chain links TRBV23-1 with TRBJ2-6; D is possibly TRBD1 (6 bases). TRBV23-1 carries the ORF label, with uncertain function. This CDR3 region has 22 residues. V was shortened by 3 bases and J by 0 bases, with 27 bases between the two germline ends. The CDR3: CASSHNLGHHQNGSSGANVLTF. The CDR3 DNA follows: TGCGCCAGCAGTCACAACCTGGGACATCACCAGAATGGGAGCTCTGGGGCCAACGTCCTGACTTTC.

This clonotype was observed a few times. The chain combines TRBV7-9 with TRBJ2-5, with 11 nucleotides matching TRBD2. Per the germline V gene, CDR1 is SEHNR and CDR2 is FQNEAQ (reference sequence). The length of the CDR3 is 16 residues. Germline trimming cut 1 base from V and 2 bases from J; bases unmatched to any gene: 3. The CDR3 sequence is CASSLVLAGGQETQYF. The CDR3 DNA reads as TGTGCCAGCAGCTTAGTTCTAGCGGGGGGACAAGAGACCCAGTACTTC.

The table lists this clonotype with a few counts. The rearrangement joins TRBV7-6 to TRBJ2-1; D not resolved. The CDR3 is made up of 14 amino acids. Trimming stripped 0 bases from V and 6 bases from J, with 9 bases between. Germline-derived CDR1 and CDR2 are SGHVS and FNYEAQ. The CDR3 here is CASSLATVVNEQFF. The CDR3 DNA is TGTGCCAGCAGCTTAGCGACCGTCGTCAATGAGCAGTTCTTC. Combining the CDR3 with reference TRBV7-6 and TRBJ2-1 gives the whole variable domain GAGVSQSPRYKVTKRGQDVALRCDPISGHVSLYWYRQALGQGPEFLTYFNYEAQQDKSGLPNDRFSAERPEGSISTLTIQRTEQRDSAMYRCASSLATVVNEQFFGPGTRLTVL.

This clonotype was recorded a few times. The V gene is TRBV11-1, the J gene TRBJ2-1; no firm D call. The V and J ends lost 5 bases and 7 bases respectively, with 6 bases between them. The CDR3 covers 11 residues. Germline assignment: CDR1 SGHAT and CDR2 FQDESV (reference sequence). This CDR3 is CASSRVNEQFF. In nucleotides, the CDR3 is TGTGCCAGCAGCCGCGTAAATGAGCAGTTCTTC. Drawing the rest from reference TRBV11-1 and TRBJ2-1, the complete variable domain is EAEVAQSPRYKITEKSQAVAFWCDPISGHATLYWYRQILGQGPELLVQFQDESVVDDSQLPKDRFSAERLKGVDSTLKIQPAELGDSAMYLCASSRVNEQFFGPGTRLTVL.

This chain joins TRBV29-1 and TRBJ1-5; D remains ambiguous. Germline CDR1 SQVTM, CDR2 ANQGSEA. The CDR3 spans 12 residues. V was clipped by 6 bases and J by 2 bases, with 8 bases between them. CDR3 loop: CSVNDGNQPQHF. The CDR3 DNA follows: TGCAGCGTAAACGACGGCAATCAGCCCCAGCATTTT.

CDR3 nucleotides: TGCGCCAGCAGCCAAGAGGCAACAGCCGGCACTGAAGCTTTCTTT. It is translated as CASSQEATAGTEAFF. The rearrangement joins TRBV4-3 to TRBJ1-1, with D unclear. The V end was cut by 0 bases, the J end by 4 bases, with 12 bases between. CDR1 and CDR2 from the germline V gene are LGHNA and YSLEER. This CDR3 is 15 amino acids long.

The V call is TRBV7-2, the J call TRBJ1-1, with no clear D. The CDR3 loop spans 15 amino acids. V lost 7 bases and J lost 1, with 16 bases in between. Germline V gene sequence: CDR1 SGHTA, CDR2 FQGNSA. The CDR3 is CASISKKTGNTEAFF. CDR3 nucleotides: TGTGCCAGCATCTCGAAAAAGACGGGGAACACTGAAGCTTTCTTT.

This clonotype has a handful of counts. DNA for the CDR3: TGTGCCAGTAGTATGGGGAAGGGCCGACAGGACTCAGATACGCAGTATTTT. Encoded protein: CASSMGKGRQDSDTQYF. The genes are TRBV19 and TRBJ2-3; tentatively, D is TRBD1 (6 bases). The ends were cut back, 3 bases at V and 4 bases at J, with 20 bases in the middle. The CDR3 extends over 17 amino acids. The V gene's germline CDR1 is LNHDA and CDR2 SQIVND (reference sequence).

In its sample, this clonotype was seen many times. The chain carries TRBV10-2 and TRBJ2-7, with TRBD2 matching over 11 bases. V trimming: 5 bases; J trimming: 3 bases; junction bases outside the gene matches: 12. Germline V CDR1 and CDR2: WSHSY, SAAADI. The CDR3 runs to 17 residues. The CDR3 is CASSQATTSGGVYEQYV. Written as DNA, the CDR3 is TGCGCCAGCAGTCAAGCCACCACTAGCGGGGGTGTCTACGAGCAGTACGTC.

This clonotype was observed a handful of times. V gene TRBV18 combines with J gene TRBJ2-3; no clear D gene. This CDR3 comprises 15 residues. Trimming cost V 3 bases and J 6 bases, with 16 bases left between them. The germline gives CDR1 KGHSH, CDR2 LQKENI. The CDR3: CASSPNVPMGDTQYF. DNA of the CDR3: TGTGCCAGCTCACCCAACGTCCCCATGGGGGATACGCAGTATTTT.

The table lists this clonotype with many counts. The J gene is TRBJ1-2, the V gene TRBV7-9, with D maybe TRBD1 (5 bases). The germline CDR1 and CDR2 sequences are SEHNR and FQNEAQ (reference sequence). The CDR3 covers 13 residues. V was pared by 5 bases and J by 8 bases, with 15 bases between. CDR3 sequence: CASSRTTGKGYTF. The CDR3 DNA is TGTGCCAGCAGCCGGACAACAGGAAAGGGCTACACCTTC.

The chain recombines TRBV27 with TRBJ1-5; a possible D gene is TRBD1 (6 bases). Germline V gives CDR1 MNHEY, CDR2 SMNVEV (reference sequence). V was shortened by 11 bases and J by 7 bases, with 24 bases between the two germline ends. The CDR3 covers 15 residues. CDR3 amino acids: CASAPGAADHQPQHF. In DNA form, the CDR3 reads TGTGCCTCCGCCCCGGGGGCCGCGGACCACCAGCCCCAGCATTTT.

CDR3 sequence reads: CASSPSGRGLLSTF. In DNA, the CDR3 is TGTGCCAGCAGTCCCTCTGGCAGGGGGCTTCTCTCCACCTTC. This chain uses TRBV28 with TRBJ1-2, with TRBD1 identical over 8 bases. The CDR3 covers 14 residues. CDR1 is MDHEN, CDR2 SYDVKM, per germline. With 5 bases clipped from V and 13 bases from J, the junction kept 15 bases outside the gene matches.

This sequence joins TRBV20-1 and TRBJ1-3, with D possibly matching TRBD1 (5 bases). This CDR3 has 11 residues. The V gene's germline CDR1 is DFQATT and CDR2 SNEGSKA (reference sequence). Trimming removed 3 bases from V and 10 bases from J, with 10 bases in between. In DNA form, the CDR3 reads TGCAGTGCTAGGAGGGGAGAAACCATATATTTT. This encodes CSARRGETIYF.

This clonotype was observed many times. The J gene is TRBJ1-5, the V gene TRBV27; D gene uncertain. V lost 3 bases and J 4 bases, leaving 7 bases between the germline ends. The V gene's germline CDR1 is MNHEY and CDR2 SMNVEV (reference sequence). This CDR3 is 13 amino acids long. The DNA for the CDR3 is TGTGCCAGCAGTTTTGGGTTAAATCAGCCCCAGCATTTT. It translates to CASSFGLNQPQHF.